The sequence of this TCR beta chain was determined in a study of breast tumors, draining lymph nodes, adjacent tissues. A single record per CDR3 protein comes from TCRdb applying MiXCR to the multiplex PCR reads. This table holds over 150,000 distinct CDR3 sequences, roughly 30% found once. In this sample, this clonotype turned up many times. The antigen is not known. Samples came from axillary lymph nodes draining the breast cancer. Germline CDR1 is SGHTA and CDR2 is FQGNSA. Trimming took off 3 bases at V and 3 bases at J, with 12 bases between the two ends. CDR3 length equals 14 residues. Findings and caveats of the study: Tumor T cell lymph node origin was a supported hypothesis, not proven.

The sample taken for sequencing was axillary lymph node tissue. This receptor was taken from a female donor with breast cancer. Some clones in this sample may be carry-over from other donors' samples. The chain carries TRBV7-2 and TRBJ2-7; TRBD1 is a possible D gene (5 bases). This CDR3 is CASSFSGPLYEQYF. The CDR3 bases are TGTGCCAGCAGCTTTTCAGGGCCCCTCTACGAGCAGTACTTC.